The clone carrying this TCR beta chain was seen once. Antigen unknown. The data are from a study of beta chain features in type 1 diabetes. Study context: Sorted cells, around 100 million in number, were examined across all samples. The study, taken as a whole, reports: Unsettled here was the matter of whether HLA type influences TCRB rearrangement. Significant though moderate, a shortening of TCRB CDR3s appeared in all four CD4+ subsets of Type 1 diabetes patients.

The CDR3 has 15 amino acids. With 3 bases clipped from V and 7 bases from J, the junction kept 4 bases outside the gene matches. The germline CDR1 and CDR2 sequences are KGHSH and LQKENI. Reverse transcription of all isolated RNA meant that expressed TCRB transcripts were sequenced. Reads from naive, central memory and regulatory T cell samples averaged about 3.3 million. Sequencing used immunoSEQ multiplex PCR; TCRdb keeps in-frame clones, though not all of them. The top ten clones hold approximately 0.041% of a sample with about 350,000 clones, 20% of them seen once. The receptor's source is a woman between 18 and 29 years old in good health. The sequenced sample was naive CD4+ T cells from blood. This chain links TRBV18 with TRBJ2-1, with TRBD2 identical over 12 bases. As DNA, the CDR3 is TGTGCCAGCTCACCGACTAGCGGGAGCAAAAATGAGCAGTTCTTC. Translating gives CASSPTSGSKNEQFF.